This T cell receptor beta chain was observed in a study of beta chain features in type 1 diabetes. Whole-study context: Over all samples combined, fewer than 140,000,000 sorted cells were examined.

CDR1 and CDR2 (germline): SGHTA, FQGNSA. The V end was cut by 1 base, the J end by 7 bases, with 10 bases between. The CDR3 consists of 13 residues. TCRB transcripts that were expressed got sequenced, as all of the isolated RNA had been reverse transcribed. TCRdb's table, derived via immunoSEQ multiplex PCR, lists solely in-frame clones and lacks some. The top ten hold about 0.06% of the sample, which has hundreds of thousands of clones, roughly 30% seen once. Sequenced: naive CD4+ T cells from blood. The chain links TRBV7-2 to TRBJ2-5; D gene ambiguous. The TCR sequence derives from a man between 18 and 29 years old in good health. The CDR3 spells CASSLGPMGTQYF. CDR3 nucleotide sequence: TGTGCCAGCAGCTTAGGCCCCATGGGGACCCAGTACTTC.